The 13 T cell receptor beta chains reported below all come from one sample, sequenced in a study of T-cell reconstitution after alpha-beta-depleted transplantation in children. The TCRbeta library incorporated unique molecular identifiers. TCRdb redid the calling of the PCR reads with MiXCR, one entry per CDR3 protein. The data contain 400,000 to 500,000 distinct CDR3 sequences, approximately 10% of them seen just once; the ten biggest clones take up about 5%. The sample in question was PBMCs from the stem cell graft donor, obtained from the stem cell graft. These receptors were obtained from a human donor who donated a stem cell graft to a child with acute myeloid leukemia.

The V call is TRBV18, the J call TRBJ2-7, with D possibly TRBD2 on 5 matching bases. The length of the CDR3 is 13 residues. V shed 0 bases and J shed 7 bases, with 10 bases lying between them. Germline CDR1 KGHSH, CDR2 LQKENI. Written as DNA, the CDR3 is TGTGCCAGCTCACCACCGAACGGGAATGAGCAGTACGTC. Residues: CASSPPNGNEQYV.

This clonotype was detected only a few times. V usage is TRBV20-1 and J usage is TRBJ2-7, with TRBD2 matching over 12 bases. Germline V lookup: CDR1 DFQATT, CDR2 SNEGSKA (reference sequence). This CDR3 is built from 13 residues. J lost 6 bases, V lost 6 bases, and 6 bases had no gene match. DNA for the CDR3: TGCAGTGCAACGACTAGCGGGAGTTCCGAGCAGTACTTC. Translating it yields CSATTSGSSEQYF.

This clonotype came up many times. The J gene is TRBJ2-7, the V gene TRBV7-9; TRBD2 might be the D (5 bases). The ends were cut back, 3 bases at V and 0 bases at J, with 15 bases in the middle. Germline V gene sequence: CDR1 SEHNR, CDR2 FQNEAQ (reference sequence). This CDR3 comprises 16 residues. The CDR3 region is CASSFPPVGSSYEQYV. CDR3 nucleotide sequence: TGTGCCAGCAGCTTTCCCCCGGTAGGGAGCTCCTACGAGCAGTACGTC.

There are a few counts of this clonotype. This chain uses TRBV7-8 with TRBJ2-1, with D possibly being TRBD2 (7 bases). Germline V gene sequence: CDR1 SGHVS, CDR2 FQNEAQ. CDR3 length: 12 residues. Trimming took off 8 bases at V and 7 bases at J, with 12 bases between the two ends. The DNA of the CDR3 is TGTGCCAGCGGGGGGGCCTGGAATGAGCAGTTCTTC. Protein sequence: CASGGAWNEQFF.

This clonotype was seen repeatedly, ten times or more. The V call is TRBV6-1, the J call TRBJ2-2; D gene unclear. The CDR3 length is 12 residues. Germline values: CDR1 MNHNS, CDR2 SASEGT. Trimming left V 7 bases short and J 4 bases short, with 7 bases between. The CDR3 is CASIDLTGELFF. The CDR3 nucleotides read TGTGCCAGCATTGACCTCACCGGGGAGCTGTTTTTT.

This clonotype appeared a few times. The gene calls are TRBV28 and TRBJ1-1; tentatively, D is TRBD1 (5 bases). The ends were cut back, 2 bases at V and 9 bases at J, with 22 bases in the middle. The CDR3 is 16 amino acids. CDR1 is MDHEN, CDR2 SYDVKM, per germline. The CDR3 bases are TGTGCCAGCAGTTTAGAGGGGATCGGGTCCTCCCTTCAAGCTTTCTTT. Protein: CASSLEGIGSSLQAFF.

The chain is built from TRBV15 and TRBJ1-2; TRBD1 might be the D (5 bases). V gave up 5 bases and J gave up 4 bases, with 14 bases separating them. The germline V gene has CDR1 LNHNV and CDR2 YYDKDF (reference sequence). The CDR3 is 14 residues long. The CDR3, as DNA: TGTGCCACCAGCTCGGAGCGGGACGGCTATGGCTACACCTTC. It codes for CATSSERDGYGYTF.

This clonotype has only a few counts. This rearrangement joins TRBV7-3 to TRBJ2-1, with 11 bases that match TRBD1. Trimming removed 5 bases from V and 7 bases from J; junction bases left unmatched: 7. The germline V gene has CDR1 SGHTA and CDR2 FQGTGA. The CDR3 is 15 amino acids. CDR3 in amino acids: CASSPGQGAGNEQFF. The CDR3 DNA follows: TGTGCCAGCAGCCCTGGACAGGGGGCTGGTAATGAGCAGTTCTTC.

This clonotype was recorded a few times. The chain couples TRBV2 to TRBJ1-2; D gene unclear. This CDR3 spans 14 amino acids. Looked up from germline, CDR1 is SNHLY and CDR2 is FYNNEI. Trimming stripped 1 base from V and 0 bases from J, with 6 bases between. The CDR3 spells CASSEGRTNYGYTF. The CDR3 nucleotides read TGTGCCAGCAGTGAAGGCAGAACTAACTATGGCTACACCTTC.

This chain connects TRBV29-1 to TRBJ2-2, with 7 bases lining up with TRBD2. With V trimmed by 5 bases and J by 0 bases, 0 bases remained unmatched. Germline V lookup: CDR1 SQVTM, CDR2 ANQGSEA. The CDR3 has 13 amino acids. CDR3 region: CSVSGTNTGELFF. As DNA, the CDR3 is TGCAGCGTTAGCGGGACGAACACCGGGGAGCTGTTTTTT.

This clonotype showed up just a few times. The V call is TRBV19, the J call TRBJ1-6, with D possibly matching TRBD1 (6 bases). Per the germline V gene, CDR1 is LNHDA and CDR2 is SQIVND (reference sequence). The CDR3 totals 14 residues. V was shortened by 10 bases and J by 7 bases, with 17 bases between the two germline ends. Here the CDR3 DNA reads TGTGCCACCCAGCCCGGGGGCCCAAATTCACCCCTCCACTTT. Amino acid sequence: CATQPGGPNSPLHF.

The chain joins TRBV15 to TRBJ1-1, with D hard to call. V was clipped by 0 bases and J by 3 bases, with 26 bases between them. Germline V gene sequence: CDR1 LNHNV, CDR2 YYDKDF (reference sequence). This CDR3 contains 20 residues. CDR3 DNA: TGTGCCACCAGCAGAGATTCCCCGGGTCTCTTTATTAACTCGGACACTGAAGCTTTCTTT. It yields the protein CATSRDSPGLFINSDTEAFF.

This clonotype was found a few times. V is TRBV29-1 and J is TRBJ2-1; TRBD2 matches 8 bases. Germline CDR1 and CDR2: SQVTM and ANQGSEA. The CDR3 is made up of 17 amino acids. The V segment lost 6 bases and the J segment 1 base; nucleotides outside the gene matches: 14. DNA of the CDR3: TGCAGCGTCATATTAGTGGGGCGGGGGGTGTCCTACAATGAGCAGTTCTTC. Its translation is CSVILVGRGVSYNEQFF.